Described below is a single T cell receptor (beta chain) sequence and its context. This record belongs to a study of blood T cell repertoires in COVID-19. Study-level background: The analysed material was cDNA or gDNA that came from T cells, B-cell-depleted T cells, or PBMCs.

Germline assignment: CDR1 SGHRS and CDR2 YFSETQ. The CDR3 consists of 16 residues. Losses at the gene ends were 4 bases for V and 9 bases for J; bases not matched to a gene: 15. The authors' processing: Scientists estimated how many nucleated cells there were by amplifying reference gene primers. Libraries were prepared by immunoSEQ multiplex PCR; TCRdb keeps only in-frame clonotypes and omits some of them. For V, J and clone size, that table is used; D and trimming come from the DNA. This table holds some 320,000 clones, roughly nine tenths found once. The source of this sequence is a man between 60 and 75 years old who had recovered from COVID-19. The genes are TRBV5-1 and TRBJ2-1; TRBD2 agrees at 8 bases. The specimen sequenced was PBMCs or T cells enriched from blood (not recorded which). CDR3 nucleotide sequence: TGCGCCAGCAGCGCTTCAATAGCGGGACTGGGGGGTGAGCAGTTCTTC. Its translation is CASSASIAGLGGEQFF.